Listed below are T cell receptor beta chains from one sample, sequenced in a study of CD8 T cells in ankylosing spondylitis. TCRdb recomputed calls from the 5' RACE reads with MiXCR, one row per CDR3 protein. Here the sample spans approximately 400,000 distinct CDR3 sequences, more than 25% being singletons. Sequencing input: blood, either unsorted or a sorted T cell fraction (not recorded which). These receptors were obtained from a male donor with ankylosing spondylitis. Each CDR3 is given with its conserved first and last residue. A D gene is named only where the DNA matches it firmly. Part of the rows lack a size; the others show once, few, many or a class for expanded clones.

j_call v_call clone_size d_call cdr3_nt cdr3_aa
TRBJ1-5 TRBV24-1 few NA TGTGCCACCAGTGATGGGAGGACGGCGGGGCTTAGCAATCAGCCCCAGCATTTT CATSDGRTAGLSNQPQHF
TRBJ1-2 TRBV12-3/TRBV12-4 NA NA TGTGCCAGCCTCCCCCATGGACTATATGGCTACACCTTC CASLPHGLYGYTF
TRBJ1-3 TRBV27 few NA TGTGCCAGCCGCGGTCCGGGGGCGCGAGGAAACACCATATATTTT CASRGPGARGNTIYF
TRBJ2-1 TRBV4-1 NA NA TGCGCCAGCAGCCAAATTAGGGGGAGCTCCTACAATGAGCAGTTCTTC CASSQIRGSSYNEQFF
TRBJ1-3 TRBV7-2 few NA TGTGCCAGCAGCATCGACAGGCCCGGCTCTGGAAACACCATATATTTT CASSIDRPGSGNTIYF
TRBJ1-1 TRBV12-3/TRBV12-4 NA NA TGTGCCAGCAGTGGGACCTGGGGCACTGAAGCTTTCTTT CASSGTWGTEAFF
TRBJ2-3 TRBV5-1 few TRBD2 TGCGCCAGCAGCTTGAGGACTAGCGGGTACACAGATACGCAGTATTTT CASSLRTSGYTDTQYF
TRBJ2-3 TRBV20-1 few TRBD1 TGCAGTGCTAATGACAGGGGACGGGATACGCAGTATTTT CSANDRGRDTQYF
TRBJ1-5 TRBV6-1 many NA TGTGCCAGCAGTGTGGGTAGGGGGGGCGCGGAGCAGCCCCAGCATTTT CASSVGRGGAEQPQHF
TRBJ2-7 TRBV27 NA NA TGTGCCAGCGGGTTAGTAACCTACGAGCAGTACTTC CASGLVTYEQYF
TRBJ1-4 TRBV6-2/TRBV6-3 NA NA TGTGCCAGCGTTGCAACTAATGAAAAACTGTTTTTT CASVATNEKLFF
TRBJ1-2 TRBV11-2 few NA TGTGCCAGCAGCTTCACGGGAGGGGCAGGTGGTAACTATGGCTACACCTTC CASSFTGGAGGNYGYTF
TRBJ1-4 TRBV29-1 NA NA TGCAGCGGTTCGGGGGGTCGGATGAATGAAAAACTGTTTTTT CSGSGGRMNEKLFF
TRBJ1-2 TRBV29-1 NA TRBD1 TGCAGCGTTGAAGGGACAGGAGGTTACTATGGCTACACCTTC CSVEGTGGYYGYTF
TRBJ2-2 TRBV12-3/TRBV12-4 NA NA TGTGCCATCCTACCCCTACTACCGTCGGGCGGGGAGCTGTTTTTT CAILPLLPSGGELFF